This note documents a single T cell receptor (beta chain) sequence. The target antigen is unknown. This specimen comes from a study of CXCR4 blockade with PD-1 therapy in pancreatic cancer. General study points: Tumor clonality averaged about 0.15 versus 0.049 in healthy blood, not predicting survival.

V was cut by 3 bases and J by 3 bases, with 21 bases left in between. The CDR3 length is 18 residues. Germline CDR1 is LNHDA and CDR2 is SQIVND (reference sequence). Clones were sequenced by immunoSEQ multiplex PCR, and TCRdb holds only the in-frame ones, with some missing. The sample has 800 or so clones, around 45% seen once; the top ten hold roughly 12%. V gene TRBV19 combines with J gene TRBJ2-1, with D uncertain. The origin of this receptor is a human donor with pancreatic ductal adenocarcinoma. The sequencing sample was made of tumor tissue. The CDR3 DNA reads as TGTGCCAGTAGTATGGTGTTGGGGATCGGTCTGGGCTACAATGAGCAGTTCTTC. This encodes CASSMVLGIGLGYNEQFF.